The TCR beta chain under discussion was sequenced for a study of identifying expanded T cells in peripheral blood. Whole-study results and caveats: Variance in clone template counts between roughly two-week samples significantly increased with total template count across all healthy donors.

A remark on this clone: The antigen is not known.

TCRdb keeps only in-frame clones here, not all; method: immunoSEQ multiplex PCR. The repertoire holds over 75,000 clones, with around 89% as singletons. Germline lookup yields CDR1 MNHEY and CDR2 SMNVEV (reference sequence). Trimming pared 8 bases from V and 2 bases from J, leaving 31 bases between. The CDR3 consists of 19 residues. Healthy donors had no documented immune events, such as infections, while sampled. The sample was blood. The TCR was taken from a person aged 18 to 75 in good health. The chain employs TRBV27 and TRBJ2-7; D may correspond to TRBD1 or TRBD2 (5 bases each). Here the CDR3 reads CASSRAGAPGRPPPYEQYF. The DNA for the CDR3 is TGTGCCAGCTCGAGGGCCGGGGCCCCGGGGCGACCTCCCCCCTACGAGCAGTACTTC.